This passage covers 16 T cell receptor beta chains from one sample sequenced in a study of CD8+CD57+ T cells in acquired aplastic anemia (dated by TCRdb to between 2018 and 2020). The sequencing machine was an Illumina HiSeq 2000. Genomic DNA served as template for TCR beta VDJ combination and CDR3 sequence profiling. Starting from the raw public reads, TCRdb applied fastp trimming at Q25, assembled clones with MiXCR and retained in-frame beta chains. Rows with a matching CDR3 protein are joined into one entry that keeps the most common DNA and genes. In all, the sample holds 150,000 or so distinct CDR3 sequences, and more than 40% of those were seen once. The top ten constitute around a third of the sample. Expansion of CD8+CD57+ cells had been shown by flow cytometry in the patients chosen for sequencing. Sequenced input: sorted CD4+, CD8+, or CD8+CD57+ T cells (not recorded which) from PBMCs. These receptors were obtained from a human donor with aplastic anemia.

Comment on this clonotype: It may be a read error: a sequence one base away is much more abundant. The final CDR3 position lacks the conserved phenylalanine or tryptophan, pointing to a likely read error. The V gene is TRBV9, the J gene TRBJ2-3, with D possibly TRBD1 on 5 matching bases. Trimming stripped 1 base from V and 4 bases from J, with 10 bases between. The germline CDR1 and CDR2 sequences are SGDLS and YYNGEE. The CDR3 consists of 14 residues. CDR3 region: CASSVSGISDTQYS. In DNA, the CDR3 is TGTGCCAGCAGCGTATCAGGGATCTCAGATACGCAGTATTCT.

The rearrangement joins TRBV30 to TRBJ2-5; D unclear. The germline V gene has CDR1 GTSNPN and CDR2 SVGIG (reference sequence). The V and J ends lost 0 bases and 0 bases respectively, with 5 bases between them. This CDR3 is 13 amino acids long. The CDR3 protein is CAWSVDHQETQYF. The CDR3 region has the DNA TGTGCCTGGAGTGTAGACCACCAAGAGACCCAGTACTTC.

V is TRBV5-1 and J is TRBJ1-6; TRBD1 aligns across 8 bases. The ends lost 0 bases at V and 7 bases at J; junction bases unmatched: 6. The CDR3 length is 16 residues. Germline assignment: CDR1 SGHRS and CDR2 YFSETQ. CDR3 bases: TGCGCCAGCAGCTTGGGACAGGGGACCGAGAATTCACCCCTCCACTTT. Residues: CASSLGQGTENSPLHF. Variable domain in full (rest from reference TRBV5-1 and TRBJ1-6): KAGVTQTPRYLIKTRGQQVTLSCSPISGHRSVSWYQQTPGQGLQFLFEYFSETQRNKGNFPGRFSGRQFSNSRSEMNVSTLELGDSALYLCASSLGQGTENSPLHFGNGTRLTVT.

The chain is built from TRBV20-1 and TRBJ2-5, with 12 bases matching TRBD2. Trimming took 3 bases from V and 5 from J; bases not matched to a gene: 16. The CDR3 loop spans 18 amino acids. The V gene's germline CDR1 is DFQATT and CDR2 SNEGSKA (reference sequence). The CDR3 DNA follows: TGCAGTGCTAGCGGAGGTCTAGCGGGAGGGCAAGTCTTCGAGACCCAGTACTTC. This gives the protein CSASGGLAGGQVFETQYF.

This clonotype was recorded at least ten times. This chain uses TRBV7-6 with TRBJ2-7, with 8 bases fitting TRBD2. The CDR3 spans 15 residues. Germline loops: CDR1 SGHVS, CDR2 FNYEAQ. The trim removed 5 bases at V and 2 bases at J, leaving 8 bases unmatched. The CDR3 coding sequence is TGTGCCAGCAGCCCTACTAGCGGTCTGCCCTACGAGCAGTACTTC. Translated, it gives CASSPTSGLPYEQYF.

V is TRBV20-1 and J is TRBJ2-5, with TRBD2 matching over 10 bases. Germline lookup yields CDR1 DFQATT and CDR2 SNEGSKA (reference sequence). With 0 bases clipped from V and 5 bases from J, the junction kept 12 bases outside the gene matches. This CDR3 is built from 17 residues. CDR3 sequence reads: CSARDPERGGSRETQYF. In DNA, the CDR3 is TGCAGTGCTAGAGATCCTGAGCGGGGGGGATCACGGGAGACCCAGTACTTC.

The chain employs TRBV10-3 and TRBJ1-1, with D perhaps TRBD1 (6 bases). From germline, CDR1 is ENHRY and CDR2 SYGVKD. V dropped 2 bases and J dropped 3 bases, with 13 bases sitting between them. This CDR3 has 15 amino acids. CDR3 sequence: CAISENGGQDTEAFF. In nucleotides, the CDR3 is TGTGCCATCAGTGAGAACGGGGGGCAAGACACTGAAGCTTTCTTT.

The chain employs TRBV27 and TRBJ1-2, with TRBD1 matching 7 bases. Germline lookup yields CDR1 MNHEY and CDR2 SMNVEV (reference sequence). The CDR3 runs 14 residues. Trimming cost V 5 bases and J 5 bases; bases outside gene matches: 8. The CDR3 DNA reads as TGTGCCAGCAGTCCGTCGGGACAGAATTATGGCTACACCTTC. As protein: CASSPSGQNYGYTF.

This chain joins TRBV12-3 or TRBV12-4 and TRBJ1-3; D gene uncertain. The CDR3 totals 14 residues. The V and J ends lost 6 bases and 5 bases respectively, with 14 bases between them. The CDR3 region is CASSRASRRNTIYF. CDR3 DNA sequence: TGTGCCAGCAGCCGGGCCTCCCGCAGAAACACCATATATTTT.

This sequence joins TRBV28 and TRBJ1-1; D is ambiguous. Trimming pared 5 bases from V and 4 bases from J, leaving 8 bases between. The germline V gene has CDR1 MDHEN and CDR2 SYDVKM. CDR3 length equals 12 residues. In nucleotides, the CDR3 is TGTGCCAGCAGTCCCAGATTCACTGAAGCTTTCTTT. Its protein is CASSPRFTEAFF. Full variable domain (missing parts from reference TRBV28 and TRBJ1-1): DVKVTQSSRYLVKRTGEKVFLECVQDMDHENMFWYRQDPGLGLRLIYFSYDVKMKEKGDIPEGYSVSREKKERFSLILESASTNQTSMYLCASSPRFTEAFFGQGTRLTVV.

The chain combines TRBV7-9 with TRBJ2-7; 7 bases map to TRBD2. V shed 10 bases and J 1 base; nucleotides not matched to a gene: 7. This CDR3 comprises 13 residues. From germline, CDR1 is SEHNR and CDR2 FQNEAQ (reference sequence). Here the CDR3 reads CATVAGVSYEQYF. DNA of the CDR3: TGTGCCACCGTCGCGGGGGTTTCCTACGAGCAGTACTTC.

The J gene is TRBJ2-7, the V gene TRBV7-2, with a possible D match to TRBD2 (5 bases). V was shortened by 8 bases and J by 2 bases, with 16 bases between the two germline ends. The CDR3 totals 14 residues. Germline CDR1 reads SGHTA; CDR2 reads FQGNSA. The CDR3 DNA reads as TGTGCCAGCTCTAAAGGAGCTAGCACCTACGAGCAGTACTTC. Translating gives CASSKGASTYEQYF.

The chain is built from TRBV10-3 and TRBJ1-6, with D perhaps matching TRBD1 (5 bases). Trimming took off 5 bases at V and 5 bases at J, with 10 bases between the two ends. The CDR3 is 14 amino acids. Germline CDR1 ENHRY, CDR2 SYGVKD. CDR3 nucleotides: TGTGCCATCAGTCCTGGACAAGATAATTCACCCCTCCACTTT. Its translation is CAISPGQDNSPLHF.

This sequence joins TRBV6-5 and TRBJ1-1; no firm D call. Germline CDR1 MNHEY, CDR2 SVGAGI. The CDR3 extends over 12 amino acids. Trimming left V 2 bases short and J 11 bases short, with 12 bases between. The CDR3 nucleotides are TGTGCCAGCAGTTACGGTGAGATTGAGGCTTTCTTT. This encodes CASSYGEIEAFF.

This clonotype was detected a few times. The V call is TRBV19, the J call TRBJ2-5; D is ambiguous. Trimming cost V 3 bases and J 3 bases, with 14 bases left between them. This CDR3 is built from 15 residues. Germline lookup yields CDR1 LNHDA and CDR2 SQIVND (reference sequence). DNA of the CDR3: TGTGCCAGTAGTATGGAGTCGCTTGGGAAAGAGACCCAGTACTTC. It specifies CASSMESLGKETQYF.

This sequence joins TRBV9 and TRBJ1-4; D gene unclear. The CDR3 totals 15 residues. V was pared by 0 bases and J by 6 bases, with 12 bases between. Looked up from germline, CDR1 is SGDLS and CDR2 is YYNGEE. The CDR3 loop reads CASSVEGRPDEKLFF. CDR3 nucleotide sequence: TGTGCCAGCAGCGTAGAGGGCAGGCCGGATGAAAAACTGTTTTTT. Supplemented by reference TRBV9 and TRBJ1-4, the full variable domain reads DSGVTQTPKHLITATGQRVTLRCSPRSGDLSVYWYQQSLDQGLQFLIQYYNGEERAKGNILERFSAQQFPDLHSELNLSSLELGDSALYFCASSVEGRPDEKLFFGSGTQLSVL.